This entry lists 2 T cell receptor beta chains sequenced from one sample in a study of shared clonotypes between healthy human individuals. The protocol was immunoSEQ multiplex PCR, while the TCRdb copy is restricted to in-frame clones and leaves out a portion. The data show about 1.1 million clones, with 70% to 80% seen just once and 0.5% to 0.65% held by the top ten. Sequencing input: memory CD4+ T cells from PBMCs. As to subset: CD45RA-negative fraction. The receptors originated from a man between 18 and 35 years old in good health. Some clones in this sample may be carry-over from other donors' samples.

This clone was seen only once. The chain recombines TRBV11-2 with TRBJ1-1, with D unresolved. The germline V gene encodes CDR1 SGHAT and CDR2 FQNNGV. The CDR3 has 14 amino acids. With 3 bases removed from V and 6 bases from J, the gap between germline ends came to 14 bases. CDR3: CASSLAFPAPEAFF. The CDR3 DNA is TGTGCCAGCAGCTTGGCCTTCCCGGCCCCTGAAGCTTTCTTT.

This clone was seen a handful of times. Other nucleotide sequences from this sample produce the same CDR3. The chain is built from TRBV5-1 and TRBJ1-1, with D unresolved. CDR1 is SGHRS and CDR2 is YFSETQ in the germline V gene. The germline V and J ends were trimmed by 2 bases and 1 base, with 6 bases remaining between them. The CDR3 has 13 residues. This CDR3 reads CASSFSRNTEAFF. CDR3 DNA sequence: TGCGCCAGCAGCTTTTCAAGGAACACTGAAGCTTTCTTT. Full variable domain (missing parts from reference TRBV5-1 and TRBJ1-1): KAGVTQTPRYLIKTRGQQVTLSCSPISGHRSVSWYQQTPGQGLQFLFEYFSETQRNKGNFPGRFSGRQFSNSRSEMNVSTLELGDSALYLCASSFSRNTEAFFGQGTRLTVV.